These T cell receptor beta chains were read from a single sample in a study of T cell repertoires in cytomegalovirus infection. TCRdb independently ran MiXCR on the reads; one entry per CDR3 protein. The sample gives some 440,000 distinct CDR3 sequences, 31% of which show up once; around 13% is in the top ten. What was sequenced was PBMCs. The receptors derive from a human donor in good health (CMV status not recorded). Some clones in this sample may be carry-over from other donors' samples. The CDR3 runs from the conserved cysteine through the conserved F or W. Each record gives: CDR3 length, V gene, D gene, J gene, clone size, CDR3 protein, CDR3 DNA. A D gene is named only where the DNA matches it firmly. Size tells how often a clone was seen (once, few, many) or the class of an expanded clone, and some rows leave it out.

15,TRBV3-1,-,TRBJ2-3,once,CASSQVTTSTDTQYF,TGTGCCAGCAGCCAAGTTACTACAAGCACAGATACGCAGTATTTT
14,TRBV12-3/TRBV12-4,TRBD1,TRBJ1-4,many,CASSHDRVLEKLFF,TGTGCCAGCAGTCACGACAGGGTCTTAGAAAAACTGTTTTTT
15,TRBV20-1,TRBD1,TRBJ2-1,-,CSAPKPGTEDNEQFF,TGCAGTGCTCCGAAACCCGGGACAGAAGACAATGAGCAGTTCTTC
13,TRBV20-1,-,TRBJ1-6,-,CSARAGGGSPLHF,TGCAGTGCTAGAGCGGGGGGTGGTTCACCCCTCCACTTT
18,TRBV11-2,-,TRBJ2-1,-,CASSLEVQPLIPYNEQFF,TGTGCCAGCAGCTTAGAAGTCCAGCCCCTCATTCCATACAATGAGCAGTTCTTC
14,TRBV7-6,TRBD1,TRBJ2-3,many,CASSFDRGFDTQYF,TGTGCCAGCAGCTTCGACAGGGGCTTTGATACGCAGTATTTT
13,TRBV11-3,-,TRBJ2-1,few,CASSFQVGNEQFF,TGTGCCAGCAGCTTTCAAGTTGGCAATGAGCAGTTCTTC
17,TRBV28,TRBD2,TRBJ2-7,-,CASSLDALAGFSYEQYF,TGTGCCAGCAGCCTTGACGCTCTAGCGGGTTTCTCCTACGAGCAGTACTTC
15,TRBV5-4,TRBD2,TRBJ2-2,-,CASSPGERGIGELFF,TGTGCCAGCAGCCCGGGGGAGCGGGGCATCGGGGAGCTGTTTTTT
16,TRBV7-6,-,TRBJ1-6,many,CASSLFSRAGNSPLHF,TGTGCCAGCAGCTTGTTTTCCAGGGCTGGGAATTCACCCCTCCACTTT
14,TRBV12-3/TRBV12-4,-,TRBJ2-5,-,CASSPGTKGETQYF,TGTGCCAGCAGTCCCGGGACCAAAGGGGAGACCCAGTACTTC
15,TRBV5-4,-,TRBJ2-7,many,CASSSGAGRSYEQYF,TGTGCCAGCAGCTCAGGGGCAGGGAGAAGCTACGAGCAGTACTTC
13,TRBV7-9,TRBD1,TRBJ1-2,many,CASSSPTGGGYTF,TGTGCCAGCAGCTCACCGACAGGGGGAGGCTACACCTTC
15,TRBV10-2,-,TRBJ2-5,-,CASSDLEGLHETHYF,TGCGCCAGCAGTGATTTGGAGGGACTCCACGAGACCCATTACTTC
12,TRBV2,-,TRBJ2-1,few,CASSEGNNEQFF,TGTGCCAGCAGTGAGGGGAACAATGAGCAGTTCTTC
14,TRBV19,TRBD1,TRBJ2-7,-,CASSMAGGFNEQYF,TGTGCCAGTAGTATGGCAGGGGGCTTTAACGAGCAGTACTTC
17,TRBV7-8,TRBD2,TRBJ2-7,-,CARCSTGTSRARHEQYF,TGTGCCAGGTGCTCCACCGGGACTAGCAGAGCTCGCCACGAGCAGTACTTC
14,TRBV12-3/TRBV12-4,-,TRBJ1-1,many,CASSLTHRNTEAFF,TGTGCCAGCAGTTTAACGCATAGGAACACTGAAGCTTTCTTT
17,TRBV6-1,-,TRBJ1-1,-,CASIGRKVGMELGEAFF,TGTGCCAGCATTGGGAGAAAAGTTGGGATGGAGTTAGGTGAAGCTTTCTTT
15,TRBV7-9,-,TRBJ1-2,few,CASSPSSRPNYGYTF,TGTGCCAGCAGCCCTAGTTCTCGCCCGAACTATGGCTACACCTTC
14,TRBV7-8,-,TRBJ1-4,many,CASSLLAFEEKLFF,TGTGCCAGCAGCCTCCTGGCCTTTGAGGAAAAACTGTTTTTT
18,TRBV11-2,TRBD2,TRBJ2-3,few,CASSLVGRGGRPVGTQYF,TGTGCCAGCAGCTTAGTAGGGCGGGGGGGCCGTCCGGTGGGTACGCAGTATTTT
15,TRBV6-5,-,TRBJ2-5,-,CASSGRRETQETQYF,TGTGCCAGCAGTGGTAGGAGGGAGACCCAAGAGACCCAGTACTTC
15,TRBV28,TRBD2,TRBJ2-7,few,CASSDLGGAPNEQYF,TGTGCCAGCAGTGACCTCGGGGGGGCCCCCAACGAGCAGTACTTC
12,TRBV7-9,-,TRBJ1-1,many,CASSLFDTEAFF,TGTGCCAGCAGCTTATTCGACACTGAAGCTTTCTTT
16,TRBV7-8,-,TRBJ1-1,few,CASSFEGRGAATEAFF,TGTGCCAGCAGCTTCGAGGGGCGGGGGGCCGCCACTGAAGCTTTCTTT
17,TRBV9,TRBD1,TRBJ2-2,few,CASSRVRQGGNTGELFF,TGTGCCAGCAGCCGCGTGAGACAGGGTGGTAACACCGGGGAGCTGTTTTTT
20,TRBV7-8,TRBD1,TRBJ2-1,once,CASSSHRQGAPGQSYNEQFF,TGTGCCAGCAGCTCACATAGACAGGGGGCCCCCGGTCAATCCTACAATGAGCAGTTCTTC
14,TRBV5-4,-,TRBJ1-6,-,CASSLGAGDSPLHF,TGTGCCAGCAGCTTGGGTGCAGGGGATTCACCCCTCCACTTT
16,TRBV7-6,TRBD1,TRBJ1-4,few,CASSLVSGTGNEKLFF,TGTGCCAGCAGCTTAGTCTCCGGGACAGGGAATGAAAAACTGTTTTTT
16,TRBV29-1,-,TRBJ2-1,-,CSVEDLGGQTYNEQFF,TGCAGCGTTGAAGATCTCGGGGGTCAAACCTACAATGAGCAGTTCTTC
15,TRBV6-2/TRBV6-3,-,TRBJ2-7,-,CASSPPRGVGYEQYF,TGTGCCAGCAGCCCTCCTCGCGGGGTGGGGTACGAGCAGTACTTC
15,TRBV10-3,-,TRBJ2-1,few,CAISEPAPSYNEQFF,TGTGCCATCAGTGAGCCAGCACCGTCCTACAATGAGCAGTTCTTC
16,TRBV11-2,-,TRBJ2-3,-,CASSLTGGRGPDTQYF,TGTGCCAGCAGCTTAACCGGCGGCAGGGGCCCAGATACGCAGTATTTT
13,TRBV11-2,-,TRBJ2-7,-,CASSLSRAYEQYF,TGTGCCAGCAGCTTAAGCAGAGCCTACGAGCAGTACTTC
15,TRBV9,TRBD1,TRBJ2-5,-,CASSPGQGTQETQYF,TGTGCCAGCAGCCCGGGACAGGGGACCCAAGAGACCCAGTACTTC
17,TRBV7-9,TRBD2,TRBJ2-3,-,CASSYPGLAGDTDTQYF,TGTGCCAGCAGCTATCCCGGACTAGCGGGGGACACAGATACGCAGTATTTT
14,TRBV20-1,TRBD1,TRBJ2-5,-,CSAVGQGVAETQYF,TGCAGTGCTGTTGGACAGGGGGTGGCAGAGACCCAGTACTTC
15,TRBV7-2,TRBD1,TRBJ1-1,many,CASSSDSTGGREAFF,TGTGCCAGCAGCTCCGACTCTACAGGGGGCCGTGAAGCTTTCTTT
16,TRBV7-9,-,TRBJ1-1,many,CASSPQTETLNTEAFF,TGTGCCAGCAGCCCTCAGACGGAGACTTTGAACACTGAAGCTTTCTTT
14,TRBV20-1,-,TRBJ2-7,-,CSAREGGGIKEQYF,TGCAGTGCTAGAGAAGGGGGGGGGATCAAGGAGCAGTACTTC
15,TRBV2,TRBD2,TRBJ2-1,-,CASTLQRGPYNEGFF,TGTGCCAGCACCCTGCAGCGGGGTCCTTACAATGAGGGGTTCTTC
14,TRBV18,-,TRBJ1-2,few,CASSPTGDLYGYTF,TGTGCCAGCTCACCAACGGGGGATCTCTATGGCTACACCTTC
15,TRBV20-1,TRBD1,TRBJ2-1,-,CSARDPGQAYNEQFF,TGCAGTGCTAGAGATCCCGGACAGGCGTACAATGAGCAGTTCTTC
13,TRBV29-1,TRBD1,TRBJ1-2,-,CSAGTGANYGYTF,TGCAGCGCTGGGACAGGGGCGAACTATGGCTACACCTTC
13,TRBV6-6,-,TRBJ1-2,-,CASSGTTFGGYTF,TGTGCCAGCAGTGGGACGACCTTTGGTGGCTACACCTTC
14,TRBV28,TRBD1,TRBJ2-7,-,CASHGQGHSYEQYF,TGTGCCAGCCATGGACAGGGTCACTCCTACGAGCAGTACTTC
15,TRBV12-3/TRBV12-4,-,TRBJ1-6,-,CASSYTTLWDSPLHF,TGTGCCAGCAGTTACACAACGCTCTGGGATTCACCCCTCCACTTT
16,TRBV7-2,-,TRBJ1-4,many,CASSSGARGTNEKLFF,TGTGCCAGCAGCTCGGGGGCGCGGGGGACTAATGAAAAACTGTTTTTT
15,TRBV14,TRBD1,TRBJ1-1,few,CASSLRTGRSTEAFF,TGTGCCAGCAGCCTGCGGACAGGGCGATCAACTGAAGCTTTCTTT
15,TRBV5-4,-,TRBJ1-1,-,CASSPRGAWDTEAFF,TGTGCCAGCAGCCCAAGGGGGGCCTGGGACACTGAAGCTTTCTTT
15,TRBV6-2/TRBV6-3,-,TRBJ1-5,many,CASSQTTDNNQPQHF,TGTGCCAGCAGCCAAACAACAGACAACAATCAGCCCCAGCATTTT
12,TRBV7-9,-,TRBJ1-1,-,CASGWTATEAFF,TGTGCCAGCGGCTGGACAGCCACTGAAGCTTTCTTT